This is a list of T cell receptor beta chains from one sample in a study of T cell repertoires in cytomegalovirus infection. TCRdb redid the calling of the reads with MiXCR, one entry per CDR3 protein. The sample has about half a million distinct CDR3 sequences, 25% to 35% seen once. The antigens for these receptors are not known. The sample consisted of cultured PBMCs, taken from culture after CMV antigen stimulation. These receptors were taken from a human donor in good health (CMV status not recorded). Some clones in this sample may be carry-over from other donors' samples. The CDR3 runs from the conserved cysteine through the conserved F or W. The D gene is left open where the match is weak. Clone sizes are given selectively: once, few, many, or a class where the clone is expanded.

v_call	clone_size	j_call	d_call	cdr3_nt	cdr3_aa
TRBV10-3	.	TRBJ2-1	TRBD1	TGTGCCATCAGTGAGTCGAGGGGACAGGGGGCTTTTGAGCAGTTCTTC	CAISESRGQGAFEQFF
TRBV5-1	.	TRBJ2-1	TRBD2	TGCGCCAGCAGCCCGAGGACTAGCGACAATGAGCAGTTCTTC	CASSPRTSDNEQFF
TRBV28	.	TRBJ2-7	TRBD1	TGTGCCAGCAGTGGACCGGGACAGGGTTTAGGGCGCGAGCAGTACTTC	CASSGPGQGLGREQYF
TRBV6-6	few	TRBJ2-5	.	TGTGCCAGCACCCGCGGGAACCAAGAGACCCAGTACTTC	CASTRGNQETQYF
TRBV7-8	once	TRBJ1-2	TRBD1	TGTGCCAGCAGCTTAGGTGGACAGGGGGCTCGCGGCTACACCTTC	CASSLGGQGARGYTF
TRBV6-5	.	TRBJ1-3	.	TGTGCCAGCAGTTACCTGGAGGGAATCTCTGGAAACACCATATATTTT	CASSYLEGISGNTIYF
TRBV4-3	.	TRBJ2-1	TRBD2	TGCGCCAGCAGCCCTACTTCCGGGACTAGGGGGAATGAGCAGTTCTTC	CASSPTSGTRGNEQFF
TRBV9	.	TRBJ2-1	TRBD2	TGTGCCAGCAGCGTCGGTATAGCGGGAGCCAATGAGCAGTTCTTC	CASSVGIAGANEQFF
TRBV7-2	few	TRBJ1-2	TRBD1	TGTGCCAGCAGCTCCCCGAACACAGGGGGCTATGGCTACACCTTC	CASSSPNTGGYGYTF
TRBV7-2	many	TRBJ1-4	.	TGTGCCAGCAGCTTAGCGCCCGGGCTTCTCGGGATGGGGGAAAAACTGTTTTTT	CASSLAPGLLGMGEKLFF
TRBV29-1	few	TRBJ2-3	.	TGCAGCGAATCTATCCTCGATACGCAGTATTTT	CSESILDTQYF
TRBV11-2	.	TRBJ2-1	.	TGTGCCAGCAGCCAAAATGGGGGTGAGCAGTTCTTC	CASSQNGGEQFF
TRBV7-2	few	TRBJ1-3	.	TGTGCCAGCAGCTTAGACCCTTCTGGAAACACCATATATTTT	CASSLDPSGNTIYF
TRBV6-2/TRBV6-3	.	TRBJ1-5	TRBD1	TGTGCCAGCAGTTACTGGGATAGGGACAGATATCAGCCCCAGCATTTT	CASSYWDRDRYQPQHF
TRBV25-1	.	TRBJ1-3	.	TGTGCCAGCAACCGGGGTCCAGGAAACACCATATATTTT	CASNRGPGNTIYF
TRBV5-4	.	TRBJ2-4	.	TGTGCCAGCAGCTTGAAGGGGCGGGACATTCAGTACTTC	CASSLKGRDIQYF
TRBV7-2	few	TRBJ2-7	.	TGTGCCAGCAGCTTTTCGAGATGGGGCTACGAGCAGTACTTC	CASSFSRWGYEQYF
TRBV7-2	few	TRBJ1-1	.	TGTGCCAGCAGCTTAGCTGGTTACGGCACTGAAGCTTTCTTT	CASSLAGYGTEAFF
TRBV19	.	TRBJ1-2	.	TGTGCCAGTAGTAGAGGACAGACGAATGGCTACACCTTC	CASSRGQTNGYTF
TRBV7-2	.	TRBJ2-7	TRBD1	TGTGCCAGCAGCCCTGGGACAGGGTGGAATAGGGAGCAGTACTTC	CASSPGTGWNREQYF
TRBV12-3/TRBV12-4	.	TRBJ2-3	TRBD2	TGTGCCAGCATAATAGCGGGAGGGCGTACAGATACGCAGTATTTT	CASIIAGGRTDTQYF
TRBV6-5	.	TRBJ1-2	.	TGTGCCAGCAGAACCCATGGGACCGACAACTATGGCTACACCTTC	CASRTHGTDNYGYTF
TRBV12-3/TRBV12-4	.	TRBJ2-2	TRBD2	TGTGCCAGCAGTAGGACTAGCACCGGGGAGCTGTTTTTT	CASSRTSTGELFF
TRBV6-5	few	TRBJ2-3	.	TGTGCCAGCAGTTACTCGGACGCACGCGCGGTCACAGATACGCAGTATTTT	CASSYSDARAVTDTQYF
TRBV10-3	.	TRBJ1-3	TRBD1	TGTGCCATCAGTGAGTTCCCGTCGACAGGGGCTCTGGCTGGAAACACCATATATTTT	CAISEFPSTGALAGNTIYF
TRBV12-3/TRBV12-4	.	TRBJ1-1	.	TGTGCCAGCAGTTTGGGCGGTTGGACCACTGAAGCTTTCTTT	CASSLGGWTTEAFF
TRBV6-1	.	TRBJ1-4	.	TGTGCCAGCAGTGGGCCCGTCGGGATAGGAAATGAAAAACTGTTTTTT	CASSGPVGIGNEKLFF
TRBV10-3	few	TRBJ2-1	.	TGTGCCATCAGATCGTCCGGGGAAAATGAGCAGTTCTTC	CAIRSSGENEQFF
TRBV6-2/TRBV6-3	.	TRBJ2-4	.	TGTGCCAGCAGTTCCGTTAAACTCGGAGAAGCCAAAAACATTCAGTACTTC	CASSSVKLGEAKNIQYF
TRBV7-2	.	TRBJ1-4	.	TGTGCCAGCAGCTCTAACAGACCCCCTAATGAAAAACTGTTTTTT	CASSSNRPPNEKLFF
TRBV12-3/TRBV12-4	.	TRBJ2-1	TRBD2	TGTGCCAGCAGTTTGACTAGCGGGAGGTGGAGTGAGCAGTTCTTC	CASSLTSGRWSEQFF
TRBV7-2	.	TRBJ2-5	.	TGTGCCAGCAGCCCCGGGTCGTTGGAGACCCAGTACTTC	CASSPGSLETQYF
TRBV6-5	once	TRBJ2-5	TRBD1	TGTGCCAGCAGTTACCGGATTCCCAGGACAGGGGAACCCCAAGAGACCCAGTACTTC	CASSYRIPRTGEPQETQYF
TRBV20-1	.	TRBJ2-2	.	TGCAGTGCTAGGAAAACAAGGAACACCGGGGAGCTGTTTTTT	CSARKTRNTGELFF
TRBV11-2	.	TRBJ2-5	.	TGTGCCAGCAGCTTAGAGGATTCCCAGTACTTC	CASSLEDSQYF
TRBV20-1	few	TRBJ2-7	.	TGCAGTGCTAGAGGTAATTTCCGCGAGCAGTACTTC	CSARGNFREQYF
TRBV10-2	.	TRBJ1-1	TRBD1	TGCGCCAGCAGTGGAACAGGGGGACGAGCTTTCTTT	CASSGTGGRAFF
TRBV9	.	TRBJ2-1	.	TGTGCCAGCAGCCCCAACTATGGGGAGCAGTTCTTC	CASSPNYGEQFF
TRBV19	once	TRBJ1-5	.	TGTGCCAGTAGTGAGGGAGGGTTTAATCAGCCCCAGCATTTT	CASSEGGFNQPQHF
TRBV6-2/TRBV6-3	.	TRBJ2-6	.	TGTGCCAGCAGGGGGACGGGATTTAACTCTGGGGCCAACGTCCTGACTTTC	CASRGTGFNSGANVLTF
TRBV28	.	TRBJ1-2	.	TGTGCCAGCAGTTCCGCCGATGTCTATGGCTACACCTTC	CASSSADVYGYTF
TRBV28	few	TRBJ2-1	.	TGTGCCAGCAGTTTATTGGTAGCCCGGTCATATGAGCAGTTCTTC	CASSLLVARSYEQFF
TRBV28	.	TRBJ2-7	TRBD1	TGTGCCAGCAGTTTATCGGGACAGGGGAATTACGAGCAGTACTTC	CASSLSGQGNYEQYF
TRBV20-1	.	TRBJ1-5	TRBD1	TGCAGTGCTAGAGGGACAGGGAATTTCCCCCAGCATTTT	CSARGTGNFPQHF
TRBV9	.	TRBJ2-5	TRBD1	TGTGCCAGCAGCGTAGCTCCGGGGACAGCACAAGAGACCCAGTACTTC	CASSVAPGTAQETQYF
TRBV19	few	TRBJ1-5	.	TGTGCCAGTGGACCTCACCGTGGGGCAGGACCAAGCAATCAGCCCCAGCATTTT	CASGPHRGAGPSNQPQHF
TRBV27	.	TRBJ2-5	.	TGTGCCAGCAGGCCGGGCCTCCAAGAGACCCAGTACTTC	CASRPGLQETQYF
TRBV28	.	TRBJ1-6	.	TGTGCCAGCAGTTTACCGGGGACCAATTCACCCCTCCACTTT	CASSLPGTNSPLHF
TRBV9	.	TRBJ2-1	TRBD2	TGTGCCAGCAGCGTCTTTACTAGCGGGAGGGCGGGTGAGCAGTTCTTC	CASSVFTSGRAGEQFF
TRBV6-1	few	TRBJ2-3	TRBD2	TGTGCCAGCAGGGTAGCGGGAGGGACCGATACGCAGTATTTT	CASRVAGGTDTQYF